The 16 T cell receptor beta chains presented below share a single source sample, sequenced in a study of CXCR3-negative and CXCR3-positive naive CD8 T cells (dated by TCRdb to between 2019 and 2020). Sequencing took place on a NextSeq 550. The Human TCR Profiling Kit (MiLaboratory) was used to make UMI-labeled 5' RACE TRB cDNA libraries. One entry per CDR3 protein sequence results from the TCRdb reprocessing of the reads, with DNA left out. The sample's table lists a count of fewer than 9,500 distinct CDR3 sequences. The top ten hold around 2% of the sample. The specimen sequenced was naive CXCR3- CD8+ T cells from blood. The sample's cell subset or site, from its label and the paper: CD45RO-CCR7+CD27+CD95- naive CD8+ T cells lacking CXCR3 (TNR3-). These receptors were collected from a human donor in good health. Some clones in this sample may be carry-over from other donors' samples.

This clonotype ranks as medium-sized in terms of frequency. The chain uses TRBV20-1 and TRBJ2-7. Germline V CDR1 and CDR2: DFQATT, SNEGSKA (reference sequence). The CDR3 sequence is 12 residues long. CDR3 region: CSARGGTYEQYF.

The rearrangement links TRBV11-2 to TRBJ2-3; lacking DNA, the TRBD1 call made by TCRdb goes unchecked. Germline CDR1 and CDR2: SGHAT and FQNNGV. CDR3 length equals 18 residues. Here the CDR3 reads CASSWEDRGRGFTDTQYF. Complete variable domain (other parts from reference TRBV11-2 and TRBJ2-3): EAGVAQSPRYKIIEKRQSVAFWCNPISGHATLYWYQQILGQGPKLLIQFQNNGVVDDSQLPKDRFSAERLKGVDSTLKIQPAKLEDSAVYLCASSWEDRGRGFTDTQYFGPGTRLTVL.

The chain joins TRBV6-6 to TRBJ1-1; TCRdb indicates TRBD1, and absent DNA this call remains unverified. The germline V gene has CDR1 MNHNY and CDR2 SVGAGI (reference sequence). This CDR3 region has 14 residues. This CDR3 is CASSYVQGGTEAFF.

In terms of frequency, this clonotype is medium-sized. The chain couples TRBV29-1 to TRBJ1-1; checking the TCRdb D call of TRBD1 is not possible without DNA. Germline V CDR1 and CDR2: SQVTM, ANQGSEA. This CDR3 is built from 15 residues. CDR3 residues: CSPYRGLPMNTEAFF.

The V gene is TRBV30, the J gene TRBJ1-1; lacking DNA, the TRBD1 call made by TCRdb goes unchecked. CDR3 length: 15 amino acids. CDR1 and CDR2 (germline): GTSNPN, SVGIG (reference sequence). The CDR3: CAWSTRDRLLAEAFF.

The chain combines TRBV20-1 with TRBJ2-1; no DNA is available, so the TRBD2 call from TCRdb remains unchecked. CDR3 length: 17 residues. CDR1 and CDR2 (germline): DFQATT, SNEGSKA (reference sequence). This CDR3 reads CSARAPGLVTPYNEQFF.

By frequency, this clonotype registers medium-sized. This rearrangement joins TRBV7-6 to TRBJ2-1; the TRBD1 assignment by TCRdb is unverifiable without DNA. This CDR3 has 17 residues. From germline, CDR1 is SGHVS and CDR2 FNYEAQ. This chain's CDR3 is CASRPMPGSLGLGEQFF.

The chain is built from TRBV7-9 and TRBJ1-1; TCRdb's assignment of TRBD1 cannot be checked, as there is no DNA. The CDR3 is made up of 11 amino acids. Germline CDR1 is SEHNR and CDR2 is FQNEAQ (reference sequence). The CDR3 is CASGANTEAFF. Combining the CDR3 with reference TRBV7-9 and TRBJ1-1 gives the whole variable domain DTGVSQNPRHKITKRGQNVTFRCDPISEHNRLYWYRQTLGQGPEFLTYFQNEAQLEKSRLLSDRFSAERPKGSFSTLEIQRTEQGDSAMYLCASGANTEAFFGQGTRLTVV.

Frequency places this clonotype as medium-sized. The CDR3 sequence: CAISGSSYEQYF. The chain carries TRBV2 and TRBJ2-7. This CDR3 comprises 12 residues. CDR1 is SNHLY, CDR2 FYNNEI, per germline. Using reference TRBV2 and TRBJ2-7 for the parts outside the CDR3, the full variable domain is EPEVTQTPSHQVTQMGQEVILRCVPISNHLYFYWYRQILGQKVEFLVSFYNNEISEKSEIFDDQFSVERPDGSNFTLKIRSTKLEDSAMYFCAISGSSYEQYFGPGTRLTVT.

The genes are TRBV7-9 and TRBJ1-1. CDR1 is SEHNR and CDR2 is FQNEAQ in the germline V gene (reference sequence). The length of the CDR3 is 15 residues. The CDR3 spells CASSLGALPNTEAFF.

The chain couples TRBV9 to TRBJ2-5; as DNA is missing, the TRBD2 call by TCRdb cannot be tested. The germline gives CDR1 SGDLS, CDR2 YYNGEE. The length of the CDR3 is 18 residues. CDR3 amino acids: CASSASPKGGLAGETQYF. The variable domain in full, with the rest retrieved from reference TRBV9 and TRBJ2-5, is DSGVTQTPKHLITATGQRVTLRCSPRSGDLSVYWYQQSLDQGLQFLIQYYNGEERAKGNILERFSAQQFPDLHSELNLSSLELGDSALYFCASSASPKGGLAGETQYFGPGTRLLVL.

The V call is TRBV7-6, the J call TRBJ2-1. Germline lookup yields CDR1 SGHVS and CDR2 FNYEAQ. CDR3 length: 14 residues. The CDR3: CASSLAGDGDEQFF.

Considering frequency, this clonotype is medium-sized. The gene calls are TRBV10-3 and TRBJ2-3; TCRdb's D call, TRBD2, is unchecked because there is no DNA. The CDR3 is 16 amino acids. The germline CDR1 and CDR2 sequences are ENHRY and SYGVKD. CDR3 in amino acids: CAITGGLFLSTDTQYF.

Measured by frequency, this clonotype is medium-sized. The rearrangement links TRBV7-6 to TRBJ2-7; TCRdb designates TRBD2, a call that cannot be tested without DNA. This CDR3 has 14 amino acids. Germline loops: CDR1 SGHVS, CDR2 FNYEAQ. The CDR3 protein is CASSLSGGPGQQYF. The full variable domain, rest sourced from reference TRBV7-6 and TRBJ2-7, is GAGVSQSPRYKVTKRGQDVALRCDPISGHVSLYWYRQALGQGPEFLTYFNYEAQQDKSGLPNDRFSAERPEGSISTLTIQRTEQRDSAMYRCASSLSGGPGQQYFGPGTRLTVT.

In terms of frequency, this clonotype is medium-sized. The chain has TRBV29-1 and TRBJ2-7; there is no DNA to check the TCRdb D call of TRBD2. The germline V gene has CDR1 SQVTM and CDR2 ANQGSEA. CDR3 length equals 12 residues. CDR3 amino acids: CSVAGLGGEQYF.

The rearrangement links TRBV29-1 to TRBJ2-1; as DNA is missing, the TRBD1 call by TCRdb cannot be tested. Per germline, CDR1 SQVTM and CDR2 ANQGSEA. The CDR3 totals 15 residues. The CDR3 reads CSVVGPGQGSNEQFF.